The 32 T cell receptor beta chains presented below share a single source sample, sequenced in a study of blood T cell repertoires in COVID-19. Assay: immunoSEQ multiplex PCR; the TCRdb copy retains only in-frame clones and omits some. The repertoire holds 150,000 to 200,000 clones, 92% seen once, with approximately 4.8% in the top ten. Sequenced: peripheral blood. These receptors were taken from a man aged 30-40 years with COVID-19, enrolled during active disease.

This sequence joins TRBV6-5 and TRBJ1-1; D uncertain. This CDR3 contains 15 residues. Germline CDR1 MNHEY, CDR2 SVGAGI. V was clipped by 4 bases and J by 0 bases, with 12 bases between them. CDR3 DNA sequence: TGTGCCAGCAGTTCCGTGGGCTTTTTGAACACTGAAGCTTTCTTT. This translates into CASSSVGFLNTEAFF.

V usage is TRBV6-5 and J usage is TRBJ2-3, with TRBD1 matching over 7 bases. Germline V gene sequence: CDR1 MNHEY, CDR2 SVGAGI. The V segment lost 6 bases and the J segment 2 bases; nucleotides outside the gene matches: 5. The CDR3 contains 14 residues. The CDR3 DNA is TGTGCCAGCAGCTACAGGGGTGACACAGATACGCAGTATTTT. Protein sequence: CASSYRGDTDTQYF.

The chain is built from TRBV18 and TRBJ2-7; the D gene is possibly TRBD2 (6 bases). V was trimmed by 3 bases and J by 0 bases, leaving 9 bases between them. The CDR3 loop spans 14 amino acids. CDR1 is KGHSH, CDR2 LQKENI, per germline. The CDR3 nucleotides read TGTGCCAGCTCACCTAGCGGAAGCTCCTACGAGCAGTACTTC. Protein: CASSPSGSSYEQYF.

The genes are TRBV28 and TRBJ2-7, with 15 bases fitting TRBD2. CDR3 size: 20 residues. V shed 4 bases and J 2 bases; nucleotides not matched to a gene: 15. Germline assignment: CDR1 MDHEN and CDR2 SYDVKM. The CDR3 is CASSSRRTSGRGWIPYEQYF. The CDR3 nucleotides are TGTGCCAGCAGTTCTAGACGGACTAGCGGGAGGGGTTGGATCCCCTACGAGCAGTACTTC. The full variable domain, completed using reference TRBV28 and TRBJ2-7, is DVKVTQSSRYLVKRTGEKVFLECVQDMDHENMFWYRQDPGLGLRLIYFSYDVKMKEKGDIPEGYSVSREKKERFSLILESASTNQTSMYLCASSSRRTSGRGWIPYEQYFGPGTRLTVT.

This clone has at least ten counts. The CDR3 sequence is CASSFPRTGVSYNEQFF. The CDR3 DNA reads TGTGCCAGCAGTTTCCCCCGGACTGGGGTCTCCTACAATGAGCAGTTCTTC. The V and J genes are TRBV28 and TRBJ2-1; the D gene is possibly TRBD2 (5 bases). CDR3 size: 17 residues. Germline lookup yields CDR1 MDHEN and CDR2 SYDVKM. Trimming shortened V by 3 bases and J by 0 bases, and 15 bases separated the two germline ends.

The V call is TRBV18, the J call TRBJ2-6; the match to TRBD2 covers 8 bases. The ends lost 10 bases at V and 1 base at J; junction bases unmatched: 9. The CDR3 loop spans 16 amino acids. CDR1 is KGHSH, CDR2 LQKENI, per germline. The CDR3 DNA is TGTGCCACCGGGGGGGGCTCCCTTTCTGGGGCCAACGTCCTGACTTTC. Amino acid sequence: CATGGGSLSGANVLTF. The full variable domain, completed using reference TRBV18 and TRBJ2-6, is NAGVMQNPRHLVRRRGQEARLRCSPMKGHSHVYWYRQLPEEGLKFMVYLQKENIIDESGMPKERFSAEFPKEGPSILRIQQVVRGDSAAYFCATGGGSLSGANVLTFGAGSRLTVL.

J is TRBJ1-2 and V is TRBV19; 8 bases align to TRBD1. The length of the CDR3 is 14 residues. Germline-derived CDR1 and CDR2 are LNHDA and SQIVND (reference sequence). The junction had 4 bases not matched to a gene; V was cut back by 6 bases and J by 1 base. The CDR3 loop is CASSYGQGNYGYTF. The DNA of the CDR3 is TGTGCCAGTAGCTACGGACAGGGTAACTATGGCTACACCTTC.

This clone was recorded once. CDR3 protein: CASSRNRGTELFF. The DNA of the CDR3 is TGTGCCAGCAGCCGCAACAGGGGGACTGAGCTGTTTTTT. This rearrangement joins TRBV9 to TRBJ2-2; TRBD1 matches at 8 bases. CDR1 is SGDLS and CDR2 is YYNGEE in the germline V gene. The CDR3 spans 13 residues. J lost 11 bases, V lost 4 bases, and 7 bases had no gene match. The variable domain in full, with the rest retrieved from reference TRBV9 and TRBJ2-2, is DSGVTQTPKHLITATGQRVTLRCSPRSGDLSVYWYQQSLDQGLQFLIQYYNGEERAKGNILERFSAQQFPDLHSELNLSSLELGDSALYFCASSRNRGTELFFGEGSRLTVL.

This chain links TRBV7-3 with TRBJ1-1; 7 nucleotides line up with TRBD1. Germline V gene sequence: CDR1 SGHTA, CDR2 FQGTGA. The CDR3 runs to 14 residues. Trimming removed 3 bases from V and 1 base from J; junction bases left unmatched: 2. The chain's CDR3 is CASSFGTANTEAFF. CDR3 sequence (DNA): TGTGCCAGCAGCTTCGGGACAGCGAACACTGAAGCTTTCTTT.

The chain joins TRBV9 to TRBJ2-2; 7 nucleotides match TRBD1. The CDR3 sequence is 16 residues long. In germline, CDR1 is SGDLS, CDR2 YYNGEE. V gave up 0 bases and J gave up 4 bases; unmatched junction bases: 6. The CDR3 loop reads CASSVEGARSTGELFF. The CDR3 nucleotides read TGTGCCAGCAGCGTAGAGGGGGCGCGTAGCACCGGGGAGCTGTTTTTT. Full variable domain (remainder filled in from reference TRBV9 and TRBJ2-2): DSGVTQTPKHLITATGQRVTLRCSPRSGDLSVYWYQQSLDQGLQFLIQYYNGEERAKGNILERFSAQQFPDLHSELNLSSLELGDSALYFCASSVEGARSTGELFFGEGSRLTVL.

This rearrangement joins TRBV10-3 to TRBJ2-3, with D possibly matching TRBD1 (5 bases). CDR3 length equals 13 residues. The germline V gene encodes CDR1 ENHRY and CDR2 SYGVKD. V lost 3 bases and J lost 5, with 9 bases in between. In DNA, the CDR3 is TGTGCCATCAGTGATGGGGCCGGAGATACGCAGTATTTT. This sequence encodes CAISDGAGDTQYF.

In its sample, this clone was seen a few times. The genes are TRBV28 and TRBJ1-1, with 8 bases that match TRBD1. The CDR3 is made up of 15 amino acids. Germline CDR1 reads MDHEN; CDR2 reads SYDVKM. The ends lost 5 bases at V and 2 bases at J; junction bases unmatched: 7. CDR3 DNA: TGTGCCAGCAGTGCCTCAGGGGGCATAAACACTGAAGCTTTCTTT. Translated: CASSASGGINTEAFF.

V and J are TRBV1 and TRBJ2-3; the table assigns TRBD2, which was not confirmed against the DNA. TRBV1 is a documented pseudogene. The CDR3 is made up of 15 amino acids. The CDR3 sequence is CTSSQARTTTDTQYF. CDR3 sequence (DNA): TGCACCAGCAGCCAAGCCAGGACTACAACAGATACGCAGTATTTT.

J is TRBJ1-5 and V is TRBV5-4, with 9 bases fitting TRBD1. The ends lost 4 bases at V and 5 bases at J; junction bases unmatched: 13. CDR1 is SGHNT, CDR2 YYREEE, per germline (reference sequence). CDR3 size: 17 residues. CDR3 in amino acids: CASSTPGQGRLHQPQHF. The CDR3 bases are TGTGCCAGCAGCACGCCTGGACAGGGGCGACTTCATCAGCCCCAGCATTTT.

CDR3 residues: CASSQDRTDTQYF. CDR3 sequence (DNA): TGTGCCAGCAGCCAAGATCGGACAGATACGCAGTATTTT. The rearrangement joins TRBV4-2 to TRBJ2-3; D remains ambiguous. The CDR3 runs to 13 residues. Germline loops: CDR1 LGHNA, CDR2 YNFKEQ. V shed 0 bases and J shed 3 bases, with 4 bases lying between them.

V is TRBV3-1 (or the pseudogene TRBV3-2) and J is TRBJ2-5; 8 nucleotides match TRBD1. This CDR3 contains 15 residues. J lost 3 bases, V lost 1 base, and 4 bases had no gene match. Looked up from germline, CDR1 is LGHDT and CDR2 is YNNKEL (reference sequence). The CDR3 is CASSQALDREETQYF. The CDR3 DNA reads TGTGCCAGCAGCCAAGCGTTGGACAGGGAAGAGACCCAGTACTTC.

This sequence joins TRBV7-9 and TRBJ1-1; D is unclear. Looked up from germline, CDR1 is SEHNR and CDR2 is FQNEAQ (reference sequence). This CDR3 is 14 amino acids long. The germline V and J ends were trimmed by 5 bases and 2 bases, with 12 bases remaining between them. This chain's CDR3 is CASSPRSVNTEAFF. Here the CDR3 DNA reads TGTGCCAGCAGCCCCCGGTCGGTAAACACTGAAGCTTTCTTT.

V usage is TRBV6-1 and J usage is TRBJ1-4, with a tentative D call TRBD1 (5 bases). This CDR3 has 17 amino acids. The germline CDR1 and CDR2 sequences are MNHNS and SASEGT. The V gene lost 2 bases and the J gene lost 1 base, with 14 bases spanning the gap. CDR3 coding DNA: TGTGCCAGCAGTGAATCGGGGGGGACGGTAACTAATGAAAAACTGTTTTTT. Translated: CASSESGGTVTNEKLFF.

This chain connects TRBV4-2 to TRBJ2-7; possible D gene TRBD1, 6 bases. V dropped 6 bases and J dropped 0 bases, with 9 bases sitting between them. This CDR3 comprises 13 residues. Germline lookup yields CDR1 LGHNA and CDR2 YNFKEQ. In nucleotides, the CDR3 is TGTGCCAGCAGACAGGGTTCCTCCTACGAGCAGTACTTC. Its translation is CASRQGSSYEQYF.

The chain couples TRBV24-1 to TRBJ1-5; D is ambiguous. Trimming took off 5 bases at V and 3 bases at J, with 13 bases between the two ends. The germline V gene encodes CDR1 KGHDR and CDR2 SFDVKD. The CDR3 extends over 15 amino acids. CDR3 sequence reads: CATSAKGGNNQPQHF. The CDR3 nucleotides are TGTGCCACCAGTGCCAAAGGAGGAAACAATCAGCCCCAGCATTTT.

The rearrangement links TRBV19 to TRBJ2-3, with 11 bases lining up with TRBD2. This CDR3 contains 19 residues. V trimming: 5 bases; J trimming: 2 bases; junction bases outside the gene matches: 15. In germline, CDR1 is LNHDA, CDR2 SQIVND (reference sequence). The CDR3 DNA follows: TGTGCCAGTAGTCCACACGGCGGAGGGACTAGCGGATCCACAGATACGCAGTATTTT. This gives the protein CASSPHGGGTSGSTDTQYF.

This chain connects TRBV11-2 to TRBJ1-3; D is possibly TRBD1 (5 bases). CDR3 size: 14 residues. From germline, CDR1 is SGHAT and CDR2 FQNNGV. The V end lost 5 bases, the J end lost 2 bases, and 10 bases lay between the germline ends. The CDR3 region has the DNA TGTGCCAGCAGCGACAGTTACCCTGGAAACACCATATATTTT. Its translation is CASSDSYPGNTIYF.

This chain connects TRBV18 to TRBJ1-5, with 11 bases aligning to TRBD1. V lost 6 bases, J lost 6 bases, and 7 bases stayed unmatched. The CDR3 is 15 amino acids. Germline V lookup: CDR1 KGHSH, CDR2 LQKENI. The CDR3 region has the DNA TGTGCCAGCTCCCCCGGACAGGGGGCGGGTCAGCCCCAGCATTTT. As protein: CASSPGQGAGQPQHF.

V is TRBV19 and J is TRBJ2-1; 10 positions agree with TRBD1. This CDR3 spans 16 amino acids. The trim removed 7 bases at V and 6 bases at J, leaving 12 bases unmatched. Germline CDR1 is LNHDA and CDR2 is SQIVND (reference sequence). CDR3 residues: CASKEGWGQGPNEQFF. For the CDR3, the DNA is TGTGCCAGTAAGGAGGGTTGGGGACAGGGGCCCAATGAGCAGTTCTTC.

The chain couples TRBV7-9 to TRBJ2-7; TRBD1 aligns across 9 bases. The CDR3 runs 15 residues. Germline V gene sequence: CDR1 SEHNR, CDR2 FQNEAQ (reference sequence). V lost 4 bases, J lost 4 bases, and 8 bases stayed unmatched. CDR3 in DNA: TGTGCCAGCAGCTCCTACGACAGGGGGTGGTACGAGCAGTACTTC. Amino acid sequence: CASSSYDRGWYEQYF.

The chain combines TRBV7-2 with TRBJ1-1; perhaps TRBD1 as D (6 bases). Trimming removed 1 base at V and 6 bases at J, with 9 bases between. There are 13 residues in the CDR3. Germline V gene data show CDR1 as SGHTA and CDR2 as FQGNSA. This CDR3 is CASSLDRVAEAFF. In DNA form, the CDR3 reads TGTGCCAGCAGCTTAGACAGGGTAGCTGAAGCTTTCTTT. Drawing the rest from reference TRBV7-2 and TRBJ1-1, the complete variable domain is GAGVSQSPSNKVTEKGKDVELRCDPISGHTALYWYRQSLGQGLEFLIYFQGNSAPDKSGLPSDRFSAERTGGSVSTLTIQRTQQEDSAVYLCASSLDRVAEAFFGQGTRLTVV.

The CDR3 DNA reads TGTGCCAGTAGTATAGTTCCCCAGACAGGGGGGAATCAGCCCCAGCATTTT. Residues: CASSIVPQTGGNQPQHF. V gene TRBV19 combines with J gene TRBJ1-5; 9 bases are a match to TRBD1. The CDR3 is made up of 17 amino acids. Germline values: CDR1 LNHDA, CDR2 SQIVND (reference sequence). J gave up 4 bases and V 1 base, and 8 bases lay outside the gene matches.

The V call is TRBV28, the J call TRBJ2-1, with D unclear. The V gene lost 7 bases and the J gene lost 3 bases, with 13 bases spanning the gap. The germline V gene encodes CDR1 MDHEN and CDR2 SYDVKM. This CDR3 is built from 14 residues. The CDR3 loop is CASKSHFVYNEQFF. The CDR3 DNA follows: TGTGCCAGCAAGAGTCACTTCGTCTACAATGAGCAGTTCTTC.

The CDR3 here is CASWGQGGDNEQFF. In DNA, the CDR3 is TGTGCCAGCTGGGGACAGGGGGGCGACAATGAGCAGTTCTTC. The rearrangement uses TRBV5-4 and TRBJ2-1, with 11 bases aligning to TRBD1. CDR1 and CDR2 from the germline V gene are SGHNT and YYREEE (reference sequence). After removal of 7 bases from V and 5 bases from J, the junction contained 5 bases not matched to a gene. The CDR3 sequence is 14 residues long.

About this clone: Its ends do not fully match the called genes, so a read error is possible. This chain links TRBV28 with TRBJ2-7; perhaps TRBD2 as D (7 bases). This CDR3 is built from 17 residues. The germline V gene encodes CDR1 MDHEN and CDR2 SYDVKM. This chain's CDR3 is CTSSGQGLRGTTEEQYF. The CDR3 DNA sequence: TGTACCAGCAGTGGGCAGGGACTGAGGGGGACTACGGAAGAGCAGTACTTC.

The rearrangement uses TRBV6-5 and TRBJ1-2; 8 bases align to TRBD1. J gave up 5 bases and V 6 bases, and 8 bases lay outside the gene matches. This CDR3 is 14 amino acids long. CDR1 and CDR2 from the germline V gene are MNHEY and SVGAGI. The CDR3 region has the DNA TGTGCCAGCAGCCGCTGGGACAGGCGATATGGCTACACCTTC. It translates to CASSRWDRRYGYTF.

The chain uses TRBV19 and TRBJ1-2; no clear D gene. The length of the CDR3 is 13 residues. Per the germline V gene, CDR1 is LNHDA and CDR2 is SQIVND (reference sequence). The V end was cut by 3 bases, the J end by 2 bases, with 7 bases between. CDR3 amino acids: CASSITVNYGYTF. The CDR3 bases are TGTGCCAGTAGTATTACGGTAAACTATGGCTACACCTTC. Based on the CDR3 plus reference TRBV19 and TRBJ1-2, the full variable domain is DGGITQSPKYLFRKEGQNVTLSCEQNLNHDAMYWYRQDPGQGLRLIYYSQIVNDFQKGDIAEGYSVSREKKESFPLTVTSAQKNPTAFYLCASSITVNYGYTFGSGTRLTVV.